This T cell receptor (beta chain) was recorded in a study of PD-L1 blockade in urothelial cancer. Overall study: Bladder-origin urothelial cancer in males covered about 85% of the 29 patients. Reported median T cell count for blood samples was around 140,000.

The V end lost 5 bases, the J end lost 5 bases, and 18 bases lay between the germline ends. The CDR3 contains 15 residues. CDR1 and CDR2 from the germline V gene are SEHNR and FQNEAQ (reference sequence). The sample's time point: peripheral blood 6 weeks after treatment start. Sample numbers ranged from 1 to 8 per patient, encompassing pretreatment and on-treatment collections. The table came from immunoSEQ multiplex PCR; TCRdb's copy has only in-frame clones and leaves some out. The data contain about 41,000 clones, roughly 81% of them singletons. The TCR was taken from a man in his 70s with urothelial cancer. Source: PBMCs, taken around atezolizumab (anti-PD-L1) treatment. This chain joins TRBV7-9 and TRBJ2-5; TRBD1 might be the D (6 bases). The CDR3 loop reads CASSPQGSGLETQYF. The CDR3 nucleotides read TGTGCCAGCAGCCCCCAGGGGTCAGGGTTGGAGACCCAGTACTTC.